Listed below are T cell receptor beta chains from one sample, sequenced in a study of control samples from healthy donors and cancer patients. The data were produced by immunoSEQ multiplex PCR, yet TCRdb's version contains in-frame clones alone and is incomplete. The data contain about 160,000 clones, 85% to 95% of them seen just once; the ten biggest clones take up 8.5%. Sequencing input: blood. The receptors shown here come from a woman aged 40 to 50 in good health. Both conserved end residues are part of each CDR3. The D gene is left open where the match is weak. The size of a clone is reported for some rows only, either as once, few or many, or as a class for expanded clones.

j_call cdr3_length v_call clone_size d_call cdr3_aa cdr3_nt
TRBJ1-2 18 TRBV11-2 - - CASSLGLGAGLGAYGYTF TGTGCCAGCAGCTTAGGTCTTGGTGCAGGGCTCGGCGCCTATGGCTACACCTTC
TRBJ2-5 13 TRBV27 - TRBD2 CASRGTTSSGQYF TGTGCCAGCAGGGGGACTACATCAAGCGGCCAGTACTTC
TRBJ2-5 14 TRBV9 - TRBD1 CASSVTGTGETQYF TGTGCCAGCAGCGTTACCGGGACAGGGGAGACCCAGTACTTC
TRBJ1-5 14 TRBV5-6 - - CASSLSVGNQPQHF TGTGCCAGCAGCTTATCGGTCGGGAACCAGCCCCAGCATTTT
TRBJ2-1 14 TRBV10-2 - TRBD2 CASMAPGLVNEQFF TGCGCCAGCATGGCCCCGGGACTAGTCAATGAGCAGTTCTTC
TRBJ2-5 17 TRBV15 - - CATSRAQGGRYQETQYF TGTGCCACCAGCAGAGCACAAGGGGGTCGATATCAAGAGACCCAGTACTTC
TRBJ1-2 14 TRBV6-6 once - CASRRPGTNYGYTF TGTGCCAGCAGGCGGCCCGGGACTAACTATGGCTACACCTTC
TRBJ1-4 19 TRBV5-1 - - CASSFSGPPYRTTNEKLFF TGCGCCAGCAGCTTCTCCGGCCCGCCCTATAGAACAACTAATGAAAAACTGTTTTTT
TRBJ2-4 16 TRBV13 - TRBD1 CASSLTGLTAKNIQYF TGTGCCAGCAGCTTGACAGGGTTGACCGCCAAAAACATTCAGTACTTC
TRBJ2-1 12 TRBV2 - - CASMGRPNEQFF TGTGCCAGCATGGGTCGACCCAATGAGCAGTTCTTC
TRBJ1-1 13 TRBV6-1 - - CASSEQFNTEAFF TGTGCCAGCAGTGAGCAGTTTAACACTGAAGCTTTCTTT
TRBJ1-5 15 TRBV4-2 few - CASSSDGSSNQPQHF TGTGCCAGCAGCAGTGACGGGAGTAGCAATCAGCCCCAGCATTTT
TRBJ2-3 14 TRBV4-1 - - CASSLSGSTDTQYF TGCGCCAGCAGCCTAAGCGGGAGCACAGATACGCAGTATTTT
TRBJ2-1 15 TRBV11-3 - - CASSSTTPPDNEQFF TGTGCCAGCAGCTCCACTACTCCACCTGACAATGAGCAGTTCTTC
TRBJ2-7 14 TRBV5-1 - TRBD1 CASSFDRGFYEQYF TGCGCCAGCAGCTTCGACAGGGGTTTCTACGAGCAGTACTTC
TRBJ1-4 16 TRBV10-2 - TRBD1 CASLPQGSATNEKLFF TGCGCCAGCCTTCCACAGGGGTCTGCAACTAATGAAAAACTGTTTTTT
TRBJ1-4 13 TRBV28 - - CAIRVSANEKLFF TGTGCCATCCGGGTATCCGCTAATGAAAAACTGTTTTTT
TRBJ1-5 16 TRBV19 - - CATNPRGGYSNQPQHF TGTGCCACTAACCCTCGGGGGGGTTATAGCAATCAGCCCCAGCATTTT
TRBJ2-7 15 TRBV11-2 - - CASSRNRDSSYEQYF TGTGCCAGCAGCCGTAACCGGGACTCATCCTACGAGCAGTACTTC
TRBJ1-1 13 TRBV6-5 - - CASLGHSNTEAFF TGTGCCAGCCTGGGACACTCTAACACTGAAGCTTTCTTT
TRBJ2-7 13 TRBV19 - TRBD1 CASSIRQGYEQYF TGTGCCAGTAGTATACGACAGGGCTACGAGCAGTACTTC
TRBJ1-2 15 TRBV5-1 - TRBD1 CASSPGQTKNYGYTF TGCGCCAGCAGCCCGGGACAGACGAAAAACTATGGCTACACCTTC
TRBJ2-5 14 TRBV9 few - CASSVRGVLETQYF TGTGCCAGCAGCGTACGAGGGGTCCTAGAGACCCAGTACTTC
TRBJ2-2 14 TRBV7-2 - - CASSPVGGGGELFF TGTGCCAGCAGCCCCGTGGGTGGTGGGGGGGAGCTGTTTTTT
TRBJ2-7 14 TRBV10-3 - TRBD1 CAISSGTGYSEQYF TGTGCCATCAGTTCGGGGACAGGGTACTCCGAGCAGTACTTC
TRBJ2-2 15 TRBV3-1/TRBV3-2 - - CASSQAGRGTGELFF TGTGCCAGCAGCCAAGCCGGGAGAGGCACCGGGGAGCTGTTTTTT
TRBJ1-6 18 TRBV4-1 - - CASSQDGGSRFPNSPLHF TGCGCCAGCAGCCAAGATGGCGGCTCCCGCTTTCCAAATTCACCCCTCCACTTT
TRBJ1-1 16 TRBV3-1/TRBV3-2 - - CASSPLDRKANTEAFF TGTGCCAGCAGCCCCTTAGACAGGAAGGCGAACACTGAAGCTTTCTTT
TRBJ2-1 15 TRBV29-1 - TRBD1 CSVRSGTGGGYEQFF TGCAGCGTTCGGTCCGGGACAGGGGGCGGCTATGAGCAGTTCTTC
TRBJ2-5 14 TRBV18 - - CASSPGSAVETQYF TGTGCCAGCTCACCCGGTTCGGCGGTAGAGACCCAGTACTTC
TRBJ2-1 15 TRBV7-9 - - CASSLFGDRHNEQFF TGTGCCAGCAGCTTATTCGGGGATCGGCACAATGAGCAGTTCTTC
TRBJ1-2 15 TRBV7-9 - TRBD1 CASSLVATGAGGYTF TGTGCCAGCAGCTTAGTTGCGACAGGGGCCGGGGGCTACACCTTC
TRBJ1-2 14 TRBV6-1 - - CASSEWTDPYGYTF TGTGCCAGCAGTGAATGGACCGACCCCTATGGCTACACCTTC
TRBJ2-7 15 TRBV7-2 - TRBD2 CASSLRLAGTGEQYF TGTGCCAGCAGCTTACGGCTAGCGGGAACTGGAGAGCAGTACTTC
TRBJ2-5 15 TRBV11-3 - - CASSSPRDNQETQYF TGTGCCAGCAGCTCCCCCCGGGACAACCAAGAGACCCAGTACTTC
TRBJ2-7 13 TRBV19 once TRBD1 CASSKQGKGEQYF TGTGCCAGTAGTAAACAGGGGAAGGGCGAGCAGTACTTC
TRBJ1-2 14 TRBV3-1/TRBV3-2 - - CASSQDSRSYGYTF TGTGCCAGCAGCCAGGACAGCCGCAGCTATGGCTACACCTTC
TRBJ1-1 13 TRBV19 once - CASRGAKGLEAFF TGTGCCAGTAGGGGAGCCAAGGGCCTTGAAGCTTTCTTT
TRBJ1-2 15 TRBV6-6 - TRBD1 CASSGSDRGGYGYTF TGTGCCAGCAGTGGATCAGACAGGGGGGGCTATGGCTACACCTTC
TRBJ1-3 13 TRBV13 - - CASRRTTGNTIYF TGTGCCAGCAGACGGACAACTGGAAACACCATATATTTT
TRBJ1-5 12 TRBV19 - - CASRTVDQPQHF TGTGCCAGTAGGACGGTTGATCAGCCCCAGCATTTT
TRBJ2-1 16 TRBV5-6 - TRBD2 CASSSGLAGTLDEQFF TGTGCCAGCAGCAGCGGACTAGCGGGGACCTTGGATGAGCAGTTCTTC
TRBJ2-3 13 TRBV7-2 - - CASSPGATDTQYF TGTGCCAGCAGCCCAGGGGCCACAGATACGCAGTATTTT
TRBJ1-2 15 TRBV6-1 - - CASSEGIFGLGGYTF TGTGCCAGCAGTGAAGGGATTTTCGGATTGGGGGGCTACACCTTC
TRBJ2-5 14 TRBV7-9 - - CASSQPGYQETQYF TGTGCCAGCAGCCAACCAGGCTACCAAGAGACCCAGTACTTC
TRBJ2-1 16 TRBV6-5 - - CASSYSGQIHYNEQFF TGTGCCAGCAGTTACTCTGGACAGATCCACTACAATGAGCAGTTCTTC
TRBJ2-7 13 TRBV2 - - CASRDDRINEQYF TGTGCCAGCAGAGATGACAGGATTAACGAGCAGTACTTC
TRBJ2-3 16 TRBV2 - TRBD2 CASSEGLAGVTDTQYF TGTGCCAGCAGCGAGGGGCTAGCGGGCGTCACAGATACGCAGTATTTT
TRBJ2-1 15 TRBV11-2 - - CASSLSGAGSGEQFF TGTGCCAGCAGCTTAAGTGGAGCGGGTTCGGGTGAGCAGTTCTTC
TRBJ2-5 15 TRBV7-9 - TRBD1 CASSLAGTAQETQYF TGTGCCAGCAGCTTAGCTGGGACAGCTCAAGAGACCCAGTACTTC
TRBJ2-7 15 TRBV25-1 - TRBD2 CASSQTGTSSYEQYF TGTGCCAGCAGTCAGACCGGGACTAGCTCCTACGAGCAGTACTTC
TRBJ2-5 16 TRBV5-4 - - CASSLDRRASQETQYF TGTGCCAGCAGCTTGGATCGCAGGGCTTCCCAAGAGACCCAGTACTTC
TRBJ1-2 13 TRBV4-2 - - CASSQAGVEGYTF TGTGCCAGCAGCCAAGCAGGGGTCGAGGGCTACACCTTC
TRBJ2-2 17 TRBV4-3 - - CASSQEGPGGNTGELFF TGCGCCAGCAGCCAAGAAGGTCCGGGCGGGAACACCGGGGAGCTGTTTTTT
TRBJ2-5 16 TRBV25-1 - - CASSNRDVLFQETQYF TGTGCCAGCAGTAACCGGGACGTCCTTTTCCAAGAGACCCAGTACTTC
TRBJ2-7 15 TRBV7-2 - TRBD2 CASSSLAGERYEQYF TGTGCCAGCAGCTCATTAGCGGGAGAACGCTACGAGCAGTACTTC
TRBJ1-6 17 TRBV6-2/TRBV6-3 - TRBD1 CASSLTTGVVLGSPLHF TGTGCCAGCAGCCTCACCACAGGGGTTGTATTAGGATCACCCCTCCACTTT
TRBJ1-1 16 TRBV6-5 - - CASSYSLFGGQTEAFF TGTGCCAGCAGTTACTCCCTGTTTGGGGGGCAAACTGAAGCTTTCTTT
TRBJ2-3 14 TRBV29-1 - - CSVLNPASTDTQYF TGCAGCGTTCTAAATCCGGCAAGCACAGATACGCAGTATTTT
TRBJ2-5 17 TRBV27 - - CASSLGSGTVTEETQYF TGTGCCAGCAGTTTAGGATCCGGGACTGTAACTGAGGAGACCCAGTACTTC